The 7 T cell receptor beta chains presented below share a single source sample, sequenced in a study of response to subunit inactivated influenza vaccine. MiXCR was run by TCRdb on the RT-PCR reads, yielding one entry per CDR3 protein. Of around 600,000 distinct CDR3 sequences detected, around 10% appear once; the ten largest clones hold 11%. The sample was also reused in another study, on T cells expressing NK-cell markers. Turning to that study: TCR beta cDNA was generated via 5'RACE template switching incorporating UMIs.

The sequencing here drew on PBMCs from blood, taken on the day of vaccination. These receptors were obtained from a man aged 50 or older who received an inactivated influenza vaccine.

The chain is built from TRBV7-8 and TRBJ2-3; no firm D call. The CDR3 runs 13 residues. Germline V gene data show CDR1 as SGHVS and CDR2 as FQNEAQ. Trimming took 4 bases from V and 3 from J, leaving 8 bases between them. The CDR3 coding sequence is TGTGCCAGCAGCTCCGGATGGACAGATACGCAGTATTTT. It is translated as CASSSGWTDTQYF.

This clonotype was counted a single time. The chain couples TRBV5-1 to TRBJ2-5; D uncertain. With 0 bases removed from V and 7 bases from J, the gap between germline ends came to 13 bases. CDR3 length: 14 amino acids. CDR1 and CDR2 (germline): SGHRS, YFSETQ. The CDR3 loop reads CASSLGSPEGTQYF. Written as DNA, the CDR3 is TGCGCCAGCAGCTTGGGGAGCCCAGAAGGGACCCAGTACTTC. Looking up the rest from reference TRBV5-1 and TRBJ2-5 gives the full variable domain: KAGVTQTPRYLIKTRGQQVTLSCSPISGHRSVSWYQQTPGQGLQFLFEYFSETQRNKGNFPGRFSGRQFSNSRSEMNVSTLELGDSALYLCASSLGSPEGTQYFGPGTRLLVL.

The chain joins TRBV20-1 to TRBJ1-4; unclear D gene. The germline V and J ends were trimmed by 0 bases and 8 bases, with 10 bases remaining between them. The CDR3 consists of 13 residues. Germline V gene lookup returns CDR1 DFQATT and CDR2 SNEGSKA (reference sequence). The CDR3 reads CSARDWTGEKLFF. The DNA for the CDR3 is TGCAGTGCTAGAGATTGGACTGGGGAAAAACTGTTTTTT.

The rearrangement joins TRBV20-1 to TRBJ2-4; D possibly corresponds to TRBD2 (6 bases). V was cut by 4 bases and J by 9 bases, with 10 bases left in between. Germline V gives CDR1 DFQATT, CDR2 SNEGSKA (reference sequence). CDR3 length equals 11 residues. The CDR3 bases are TGCAGTGCTACGGTGGGGGGCATTCAGTACTTC. This encodes CSATVGGIQYF.

This rearrangement joins TRBV14 to TRBJ2-2; D might be TRBD1 (6 bases). Germline-derived CDR1 and CDR2 are SGHDN and FVKESK. The CDR3 has 16 amino acids. Trimming removed 3 bases at V and 0 bases at J, with 11 bases between. The CDR3 nucleotides are TGTGCCAGCAGCCAGATGAGACAGGCGAACACCGGGGAGCTGTTTTTT. It yields the protein CASSQMRQANTGELFF.

In this sample, this clonotype turned up a few times. V gene TRBV10-2 combines with J gene TRBJ2-1; D unclear. Germline loops: CDR1 WSHSY, CDR2 SAAADI. The CDR3 totals 15 residues. V lost 6 bases to trimming and J lost 0 bases, with 12 bases between them. The CDR3 DNA reads as TGCGCCAGCAGCATTGGGGTCAGCTCCTACAATGAGCAGTTCTTC. This gives the protein CASSIGVSSYNEQFF.

The chain recombines TRBV6-2 or TRBV6-3 with TRBJ1-5; tentative D call: TRBD1 (5 bases). Per the germline V gene, CDR1 is MNHEY and CDR2 is SVGEGT. The CDR3 totals 13 residues. V shed 9 bases and J shed 3 bases, with 12 bases lying between them. CDR3 sequence: CASLGGLNQPQHF. CDR3 DNA sequence: TGTGCCAGTCTGGGGGGACTCAATCAGCCCCAGCATTTT.